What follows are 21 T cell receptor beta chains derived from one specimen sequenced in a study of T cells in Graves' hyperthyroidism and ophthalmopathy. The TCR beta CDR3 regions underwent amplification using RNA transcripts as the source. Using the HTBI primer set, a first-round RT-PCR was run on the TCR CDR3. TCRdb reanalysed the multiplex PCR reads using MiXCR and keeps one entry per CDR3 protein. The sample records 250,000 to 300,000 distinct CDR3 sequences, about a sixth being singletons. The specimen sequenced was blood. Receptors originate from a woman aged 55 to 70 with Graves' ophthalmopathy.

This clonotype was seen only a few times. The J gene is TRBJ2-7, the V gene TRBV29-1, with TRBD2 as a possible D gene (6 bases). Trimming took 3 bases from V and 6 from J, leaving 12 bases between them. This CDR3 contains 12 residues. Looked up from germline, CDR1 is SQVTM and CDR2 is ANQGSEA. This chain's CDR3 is CSVDKGGAEQYF. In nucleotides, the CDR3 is TGCAGCGTTGACAAGGGAGGAGCCGAGCAGTACTTC.

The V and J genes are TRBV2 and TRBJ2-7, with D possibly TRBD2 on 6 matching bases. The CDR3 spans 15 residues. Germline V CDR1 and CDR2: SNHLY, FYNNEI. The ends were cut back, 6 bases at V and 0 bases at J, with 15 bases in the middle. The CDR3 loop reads CASSGDSKSSYEQYF. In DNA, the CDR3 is TGTGCCAGCAGCGGGGACTCGAAGAGCTCCTACGAGCAGTACTTC. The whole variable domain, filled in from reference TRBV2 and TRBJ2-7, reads EPEVTQTPSHQVTQMGQEVILRCVPISNHLYFYWYRQILGQKVEFLVSFYNNEISEKSEIFDDQFSVERPDGSNFTLKIRSTKLEDSAMYFCASSGDSKSSYEQYFGPGTRLTVT.

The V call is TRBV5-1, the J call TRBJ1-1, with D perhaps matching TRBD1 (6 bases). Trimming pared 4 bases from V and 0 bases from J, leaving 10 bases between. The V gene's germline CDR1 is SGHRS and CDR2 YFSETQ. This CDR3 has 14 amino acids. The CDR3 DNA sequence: TGCGCCAGCAGCACGGACAGCCTGAACACTGAAGCTTTCTTT. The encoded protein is CASSTDSLNTEAFF.

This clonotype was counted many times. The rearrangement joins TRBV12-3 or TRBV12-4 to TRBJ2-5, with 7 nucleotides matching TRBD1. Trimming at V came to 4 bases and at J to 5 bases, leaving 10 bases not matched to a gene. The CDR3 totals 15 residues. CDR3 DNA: TGTGCCAGCAGTTCCTCGACAGGGTTTTGGGAGACCCAGTACTTC. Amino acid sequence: CASSSSTGFWETQYF.

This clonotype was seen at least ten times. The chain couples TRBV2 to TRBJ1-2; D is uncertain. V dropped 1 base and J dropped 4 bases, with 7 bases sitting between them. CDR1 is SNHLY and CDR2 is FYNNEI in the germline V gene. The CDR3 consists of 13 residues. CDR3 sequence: CASSEDRGYGYTF. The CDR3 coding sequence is TGTGCCAGCAGTGAAGATCGGGGCTATGGCTACACCTTC. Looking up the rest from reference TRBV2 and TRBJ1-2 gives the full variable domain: EPEVTQTPSHQVTQMGQEVILRCVPISNHLYFYWYRQILGQKVEFLVSFYNNEISEKSEIFDDQFSVERPDGSNFTLKIRSTKLEDSAMYFCASSEDRGYGYTFGSGTRLTVV.

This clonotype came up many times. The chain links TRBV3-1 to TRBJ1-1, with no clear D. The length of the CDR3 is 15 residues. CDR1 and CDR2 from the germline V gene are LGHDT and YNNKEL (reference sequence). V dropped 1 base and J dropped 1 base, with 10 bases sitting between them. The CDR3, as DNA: TGTGCCAGCAGCCAAGGTTTCGGGGAGAACACTGAAGCTTTCTTT. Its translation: CASSQGFGENTEAFF.

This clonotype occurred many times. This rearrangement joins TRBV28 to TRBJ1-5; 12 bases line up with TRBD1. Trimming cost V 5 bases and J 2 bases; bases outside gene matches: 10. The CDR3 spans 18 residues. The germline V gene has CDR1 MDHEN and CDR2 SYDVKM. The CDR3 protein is CASSNLGTGGRGNQPQHF. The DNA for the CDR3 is TGTGCCAGCAGTAACCTGGGGACAGGGGGCCGAGGCAATCAGCCCCAGCATTTT.

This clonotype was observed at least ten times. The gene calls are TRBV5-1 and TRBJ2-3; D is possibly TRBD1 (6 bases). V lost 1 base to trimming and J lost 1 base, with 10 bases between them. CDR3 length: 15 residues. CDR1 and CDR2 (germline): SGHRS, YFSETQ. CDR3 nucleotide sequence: TGCGCCAGCAGCTTGTCAACAGGGCGCACAGATACGCAGTATTTT. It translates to CASSLSTGRTDTQYF. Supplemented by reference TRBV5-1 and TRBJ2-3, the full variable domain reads KAGVTQTPRYLIKTRGQQVTLSCSPISGHRSVSWYQQTPGQGLQFLFEYFSETQRNKGNFPGRFSGRQFSNSRSEMNVSTLELGDSALYLCASSLSTGRTDTQYFGPGTRLTVL.

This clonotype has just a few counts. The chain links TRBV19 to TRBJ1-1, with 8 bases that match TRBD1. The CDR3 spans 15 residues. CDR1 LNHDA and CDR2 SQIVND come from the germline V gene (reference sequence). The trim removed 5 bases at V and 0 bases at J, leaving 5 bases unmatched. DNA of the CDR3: TGTGCCAGTAGTCTGACAGGGGTTATGAACACTGAAGCTTTCTTT. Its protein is CASSLTGVMNTEAFF.

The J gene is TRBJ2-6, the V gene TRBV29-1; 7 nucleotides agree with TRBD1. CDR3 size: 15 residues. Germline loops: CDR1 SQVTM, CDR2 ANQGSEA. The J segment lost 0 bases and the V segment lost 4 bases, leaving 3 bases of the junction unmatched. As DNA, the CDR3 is TGCAGCGTTGCATCAGGGGGCTCTGGGGCCAACGTCCTGACTTTC. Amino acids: CSVASGGSGANVLTF.

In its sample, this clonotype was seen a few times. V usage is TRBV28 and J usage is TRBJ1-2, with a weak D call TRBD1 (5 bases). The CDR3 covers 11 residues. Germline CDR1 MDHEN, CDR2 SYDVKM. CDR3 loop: CASTDFYGYTF. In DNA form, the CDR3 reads TGTGCATCGACAGACTTCTATGGCTACACCTTC.

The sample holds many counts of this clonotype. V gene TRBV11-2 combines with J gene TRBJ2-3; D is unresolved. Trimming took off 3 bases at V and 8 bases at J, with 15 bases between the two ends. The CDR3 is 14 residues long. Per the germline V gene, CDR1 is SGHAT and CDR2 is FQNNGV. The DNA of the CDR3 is TGTGCCAGCAGCTTCTTCCCGGGTTACGGTACGCAGTATTTT. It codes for CASSFFPGYGTQYF.

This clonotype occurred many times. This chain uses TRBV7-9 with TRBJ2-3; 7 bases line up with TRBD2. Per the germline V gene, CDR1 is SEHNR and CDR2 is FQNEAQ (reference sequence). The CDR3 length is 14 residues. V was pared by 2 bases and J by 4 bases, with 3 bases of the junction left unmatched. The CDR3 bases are TGTGCCAGCAGCTTAAGTGGGGGGGCAGATACGCAGTATTTT. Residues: CASSLSGGADTQYF.

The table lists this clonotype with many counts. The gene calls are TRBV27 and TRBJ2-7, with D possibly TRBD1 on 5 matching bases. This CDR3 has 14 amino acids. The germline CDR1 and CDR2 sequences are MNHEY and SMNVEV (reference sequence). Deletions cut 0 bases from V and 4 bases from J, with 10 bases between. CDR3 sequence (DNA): TGTGCCAGCAGTTTATCGGTAGGGGTGTACGAGCAGTACTTC. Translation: CASSLSVGVYEQYF.

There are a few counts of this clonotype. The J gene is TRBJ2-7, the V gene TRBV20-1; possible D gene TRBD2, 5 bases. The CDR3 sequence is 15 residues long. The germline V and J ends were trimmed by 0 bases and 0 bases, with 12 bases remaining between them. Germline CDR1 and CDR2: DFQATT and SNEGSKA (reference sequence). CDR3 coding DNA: TGCAGTGCTAGAGATTTGGCGAGCGGCTCCTACGAGCAGTACTTC. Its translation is CSARDLASGSYEQYF.

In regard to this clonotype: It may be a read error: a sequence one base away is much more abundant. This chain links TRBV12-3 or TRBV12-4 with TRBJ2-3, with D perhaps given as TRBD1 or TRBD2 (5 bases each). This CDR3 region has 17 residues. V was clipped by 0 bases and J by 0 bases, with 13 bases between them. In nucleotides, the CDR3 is TGTGCCAGCAGTTTAGCGCTGGGGCGGGCTAGCACAGATACGCAGTATTTT. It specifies CASSLALGRASTDTQYF.

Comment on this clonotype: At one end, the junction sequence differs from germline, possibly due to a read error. The CDR3 nucleotides read TGTGCGTGGAACTTAGGAGGGGTCAATCAGCCCCAGCATTTT. It translates to CAWNLGGVNQPQHF. The chain recombines TRBV30 with TRBJ1-5; TRBD1 is a possible D gene (5 bases). This CDR3 is built from 14 residues. The V gene's germline CDR1 is GTSNPN and CDR2 SVGIG (reference sequence). Full variable domain (remainder filled in from reference TRBV30 and TRBJ1-5): SQTIHQWPATLVQPVGSPLSLECTVEGTSNPNLYWYRQAAGRGLQLLFYSVGIGQISSEVPQNLSASRPQDRQFILSSKKLLLSDSGFYLCAWNLGGVNQPQHFGDGTRLSIL.

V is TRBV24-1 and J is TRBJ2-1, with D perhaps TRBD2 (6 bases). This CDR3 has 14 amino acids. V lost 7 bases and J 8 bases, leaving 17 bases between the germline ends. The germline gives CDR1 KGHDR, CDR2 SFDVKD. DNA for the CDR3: TGTGCCACCAGCGGCGGCGGGATAGGGCATGAGCAGTTCTTC. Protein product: CATSGGGIGHEQFF.

The CDR3 DNA is TGTGCCAGCAGCTCGAAAAGGGTGTTGGGAAATGAAAAACTGTTTTTT. Translating gives CASSSKRVLGNEKLFF. V gene TRBV5-6 combines with J gene TRBJ1-4; no firm D call. The CDR3 runs 16 residues. V shed 3 bases and J shed 5 bases, with 17 bases lying between them. Per the germline V gene, CDR1 is SGHDT and CDR2 is YYEEEE.

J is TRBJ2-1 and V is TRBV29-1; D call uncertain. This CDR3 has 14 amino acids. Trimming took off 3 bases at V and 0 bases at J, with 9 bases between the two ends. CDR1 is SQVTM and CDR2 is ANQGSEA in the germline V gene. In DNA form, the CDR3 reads TGCAGCGTTGAGGTACCTAGCTCCTACAATGAGCAGTTCTTC. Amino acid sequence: CSVEVPSSYNEQFF.

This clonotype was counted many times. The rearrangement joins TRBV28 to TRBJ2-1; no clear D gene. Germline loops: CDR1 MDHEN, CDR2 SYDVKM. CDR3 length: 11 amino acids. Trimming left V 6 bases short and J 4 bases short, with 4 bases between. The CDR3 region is CASRKYNEQFF. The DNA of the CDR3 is TGTGCCAGCAGGAAATACAATGAGCAGTTCTTC. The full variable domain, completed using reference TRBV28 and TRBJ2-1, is DVKVTQSSRYLVKRTGEKVFLECVQDMDHENMFWYRQDPGLGLRLIYFSYDVKMKEKGDIPEGYSVSREKKERFSLILESASTNQTSMYLCASRKYNEQFFGPGTRLTVL.